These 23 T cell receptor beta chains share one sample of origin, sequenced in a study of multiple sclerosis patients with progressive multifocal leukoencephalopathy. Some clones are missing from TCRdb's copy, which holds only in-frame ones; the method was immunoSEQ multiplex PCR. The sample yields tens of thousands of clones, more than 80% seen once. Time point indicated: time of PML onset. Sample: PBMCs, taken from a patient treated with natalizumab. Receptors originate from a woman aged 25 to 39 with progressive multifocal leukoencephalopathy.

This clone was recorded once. The CDR3 is CASSIGTEQYF. In nucleotides, the CDR3 is TGTGCCAGCAGCATAGGAACCGAGCAGTACTTC. The chain recombines TRBV7-2 with TRBJ2-7, with unresolved D. The CDR3 covers 11 residues. Germline V gene sequence: CDR1 SGHTA, CDR2 FQGNSA. The V and J ends lost 5 bases and 6 bases respectively, with 8 bases between them.

The CDR3 is CASSSPTGTGHYEQYF. The CDR3, as DNA: TGTGCCAGCAGCTCCCCAACCGGGACAGGTCACTACGAGCAGTACTTC. J is TRBJ2-7 and V is TRBV7-8; 8 bases match TRBD1. Germline CDR1 and CDR2: SGHVS and FQNEAQ. Trimming took 4 bases from V and 3 from J; bases not matched to a gene: 11. The CDR3 loop spans 16 amino acids.

The CDR3 loop reads CASSNRDALFPETQYF. The CDR3 DNA is TGTGCCAGCAGCAACCGGGACGCGCTTTTCCCAGAGACCCAGTACTTC. The chain couples TRBV13 to TRBJ2-5, with D perhaps given as TRBD1 or TRBD2 (5 bases each). Germline CDR1 is PRHDT and CDR2 is FYEKMQ (reference sequence). CDR3 length: 16 amino acids. Trimming removed 5 bases from V and 4 bases from J, with 20 bases in between.

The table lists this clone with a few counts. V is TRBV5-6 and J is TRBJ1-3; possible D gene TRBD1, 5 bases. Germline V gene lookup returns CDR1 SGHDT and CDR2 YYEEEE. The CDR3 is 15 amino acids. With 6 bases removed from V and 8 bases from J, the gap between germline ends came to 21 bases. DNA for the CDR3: TGTGCCAGCAACGGGGACCGTGGATTAGGGGACACCATATATTTT. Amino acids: CASNGDRGLGDTIYF.

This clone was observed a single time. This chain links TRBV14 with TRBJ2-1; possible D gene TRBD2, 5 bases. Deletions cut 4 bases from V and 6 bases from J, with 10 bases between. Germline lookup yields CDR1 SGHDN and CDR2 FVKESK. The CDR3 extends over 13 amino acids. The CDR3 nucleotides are TGTGCCAGCAGCCTCCGCGGAGGCAATGAGCAGTTCTTC. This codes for CASSLRGGNEQFF.

The CDR3 bases are TGTGCCGGACAGGACAGTAGTAATTCACCCCTCCACTTT. Residues: CAGQDSSNSPLHF. The J gene is TRBJ1-6, the V gene TRBV18; 7 bases align to TRBD1. J lost 6 bases, V lost 11 bases, and 7 bases had no gene match. CDR3 length equals 13 residues. Germline V gives CDR1 KGHSH, CDR2 LQKENI.

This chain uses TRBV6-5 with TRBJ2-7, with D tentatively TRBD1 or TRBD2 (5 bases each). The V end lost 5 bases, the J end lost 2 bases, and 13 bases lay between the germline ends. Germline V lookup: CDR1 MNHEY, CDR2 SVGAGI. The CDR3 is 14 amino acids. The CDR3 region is CASSVRDLTYEQYF. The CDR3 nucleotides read TGTGCCAGCAGTGTCCGGGACCTAACCTACGAGCAGTACTTC.

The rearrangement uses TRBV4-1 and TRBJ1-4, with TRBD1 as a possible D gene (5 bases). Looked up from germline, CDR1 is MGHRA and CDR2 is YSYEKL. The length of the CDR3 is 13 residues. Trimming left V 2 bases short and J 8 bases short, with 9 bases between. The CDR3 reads CASSQIRGEKLFF. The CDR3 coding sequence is TGCGCCAGCAGCCAAATCCGGGGCGAAAAACTGTTTTTT.

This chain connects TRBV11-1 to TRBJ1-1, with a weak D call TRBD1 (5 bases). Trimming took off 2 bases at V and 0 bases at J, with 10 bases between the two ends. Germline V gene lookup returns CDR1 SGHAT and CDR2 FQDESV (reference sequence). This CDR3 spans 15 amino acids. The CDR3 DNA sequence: TGTGCCAGCAGCTTATTGGGGGGTTTGAACACTGAAGCTTTCTTT. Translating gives CASSLLGGLNTEAFF.

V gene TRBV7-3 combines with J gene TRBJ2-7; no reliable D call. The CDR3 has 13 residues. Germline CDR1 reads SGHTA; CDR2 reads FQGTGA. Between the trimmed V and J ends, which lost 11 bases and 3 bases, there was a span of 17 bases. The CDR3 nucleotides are TGTGCCCCAGGTGGCTCCCTCTTCTACGAGCAGTACTTC. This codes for CAPGGSLFYEQYF.

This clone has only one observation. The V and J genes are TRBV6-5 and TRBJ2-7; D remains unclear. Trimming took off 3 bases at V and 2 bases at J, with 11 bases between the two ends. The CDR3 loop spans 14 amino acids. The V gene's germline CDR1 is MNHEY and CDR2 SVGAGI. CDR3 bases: TGTGCCAGCAGTTATGCAAAGGAGCCCTACGAGCAGTACTTC. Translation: CASSYAKEPYEQYF.

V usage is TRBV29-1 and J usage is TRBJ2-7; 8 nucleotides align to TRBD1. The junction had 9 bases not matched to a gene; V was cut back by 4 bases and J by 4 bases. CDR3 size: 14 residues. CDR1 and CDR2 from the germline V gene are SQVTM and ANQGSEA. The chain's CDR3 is CSVVGTGLVYEQYF. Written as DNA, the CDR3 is TGCAGCGTTGTTGGGACAGGCCTCGTGTACGAGCAGTACTTC.

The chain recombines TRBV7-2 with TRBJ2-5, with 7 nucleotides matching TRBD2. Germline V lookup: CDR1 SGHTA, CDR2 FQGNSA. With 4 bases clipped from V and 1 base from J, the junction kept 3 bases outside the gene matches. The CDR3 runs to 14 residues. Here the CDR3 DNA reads TGTGCCAGCAGCTCTCAGCGGGGCCAAGAGACCCAGTACTTC. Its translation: CASSSQRGQETQYF.

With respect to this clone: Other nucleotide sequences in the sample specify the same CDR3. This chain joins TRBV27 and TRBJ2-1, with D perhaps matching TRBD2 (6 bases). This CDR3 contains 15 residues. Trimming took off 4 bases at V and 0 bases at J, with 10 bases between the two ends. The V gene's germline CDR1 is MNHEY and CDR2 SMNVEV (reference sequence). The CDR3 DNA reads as TGTGCCAGCAGTTCAGGCGGGGTCTCCTACAATGAGCAGTTCTTC. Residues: CASSSGGVSYNEQFF.

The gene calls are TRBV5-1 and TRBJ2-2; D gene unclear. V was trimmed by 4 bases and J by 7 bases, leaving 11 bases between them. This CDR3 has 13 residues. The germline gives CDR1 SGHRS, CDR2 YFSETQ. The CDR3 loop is CASSPDFVGELFF. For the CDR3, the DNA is TGCGCCAGCAGCCCCGACTTCGTCGGGGAGCTGTTTTTT.

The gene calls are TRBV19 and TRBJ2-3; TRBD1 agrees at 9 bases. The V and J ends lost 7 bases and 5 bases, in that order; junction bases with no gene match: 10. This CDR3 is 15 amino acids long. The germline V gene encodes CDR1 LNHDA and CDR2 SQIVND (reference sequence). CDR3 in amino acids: CASTPGGQGGDTQYF. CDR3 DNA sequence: TGTGCCAGTACCCCGGGGGGACAGGGTGGAGATACGCAGTATTTT.

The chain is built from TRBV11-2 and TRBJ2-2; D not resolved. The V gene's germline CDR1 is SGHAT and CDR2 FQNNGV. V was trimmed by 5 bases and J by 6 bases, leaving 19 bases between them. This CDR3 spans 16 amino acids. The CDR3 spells CASSLGPRVVAGELFF. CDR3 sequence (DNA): TGTGCCAGCAGCCTTGGACCCCGAGTAGTCGCCGGGGAGCTGTTTTTT.

DNA for the CDR3: TGTGCCTGGAGACCGACAGGGCTGGCCGAGCAGTACTTC. Protein product: CAWRPTGLAEQYF. The gene calls are TRBV30 and TRBJ2-7, with TRBD1 matching over 7 bases. J gave up 6 bases and V 3 bases, and 8 bases lay outside the gene matches. The CDR3 sequence is 13 residues long. Germline assignment: CDR1 GTSNPN and CDR2 SVGIG (reference sequence).

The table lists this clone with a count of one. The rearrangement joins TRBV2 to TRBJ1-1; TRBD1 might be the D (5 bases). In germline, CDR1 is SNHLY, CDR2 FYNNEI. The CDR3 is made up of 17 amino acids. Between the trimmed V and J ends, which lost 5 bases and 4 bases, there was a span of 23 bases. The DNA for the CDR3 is TGTGCCAGCAGTCTATTAGGCCGGGGGTCCCTGGCCACTGAAGCTTTCTTT. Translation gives CASSLLGRGSLATEAFF.

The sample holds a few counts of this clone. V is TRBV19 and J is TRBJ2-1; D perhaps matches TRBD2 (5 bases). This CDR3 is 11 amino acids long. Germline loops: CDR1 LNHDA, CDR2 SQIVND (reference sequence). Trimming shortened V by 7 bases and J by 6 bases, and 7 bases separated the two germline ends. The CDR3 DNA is TGTGCCAGTACCGGAGGCAATGAGCAGTTCTTC. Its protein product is CASTGGNEQFF.

CDR3 sequence: CASSLRGMGEETQYF. The DNA for the CDR3 is TGCGCCAGCAGCCTTCGCGGGATGGGGGAAGAGACCCAGTACTTC. The rearrangement joins TRBV5-1 to TRBJ2-5, with a possible D match to TRBD2 (6 bases). Deletions cut 4 bases from V and 3 bases from J, with 16 bases between. The CDR3 runs 15 residues. CDR1 is SGHRS and CDR2 is YFSETQ in the germline V gene.

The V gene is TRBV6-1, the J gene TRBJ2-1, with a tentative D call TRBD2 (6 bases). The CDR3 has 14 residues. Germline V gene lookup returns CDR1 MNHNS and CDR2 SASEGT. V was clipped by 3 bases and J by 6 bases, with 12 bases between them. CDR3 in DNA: TGTGCCAGCAGTGATCGAGAGGGAGGCAATGAGCAGTTCTTC. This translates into CASSDREGGNEQFF.

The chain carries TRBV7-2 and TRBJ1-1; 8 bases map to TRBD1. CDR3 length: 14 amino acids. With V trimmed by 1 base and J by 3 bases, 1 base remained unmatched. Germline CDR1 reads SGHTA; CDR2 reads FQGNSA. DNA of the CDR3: TGTGCCAGCAGCTTAGGACAGGGGTACACTGAAGCTTTCTTT. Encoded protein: CASSLGQGYTEAFF.